The present TCR beta chain was sequenced within a study of blood T cell repertoires in COVID-19. Generated by immunoSEQ multiplex PCR, the TCRdb table keeps only in-frame clones and is missing some. The table shows about 400,000 clones, with more than 75% occurring only once. Germline CDR1 is MDHEN and CDR2 is SYDVKM. V was trimmed by 2 bases and J by 3 bases, leaving 11 bases between them. CDR3 size: 15 residues. This chain connects TRBV28 to TRBJ2-1; TRBD2 might be the D (5 bases). Sequences were obtained from PBMCs or T cells enriched from blood (not recorded which). This sequence was found in a woman aged 30 to 39 who had recovered from COVID-19. The CDR3 DNA reads as TGTGCCAGCAGTTTAGGAGCGGCTGGCTACAATGAGCAGTTCTTC. Residues: CASSLGAAGYNEQFF.